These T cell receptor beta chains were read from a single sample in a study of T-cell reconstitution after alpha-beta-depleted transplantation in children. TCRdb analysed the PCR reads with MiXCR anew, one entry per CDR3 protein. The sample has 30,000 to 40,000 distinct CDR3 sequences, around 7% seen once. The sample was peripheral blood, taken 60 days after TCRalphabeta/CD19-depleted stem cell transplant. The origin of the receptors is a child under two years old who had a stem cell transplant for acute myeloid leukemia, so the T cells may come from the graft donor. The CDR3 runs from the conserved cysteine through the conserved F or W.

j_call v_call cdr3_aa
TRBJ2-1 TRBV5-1 CASTPQGDEQFF
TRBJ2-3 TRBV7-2 CASSFVAGPPYSTDTQYF
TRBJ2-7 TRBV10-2 CASKLAGGPTEQYF
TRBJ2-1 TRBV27 CASSPPGAEQFF
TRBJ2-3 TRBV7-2 CASSYELGPQYF
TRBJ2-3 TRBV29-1 CSVGLAGETDTQYF
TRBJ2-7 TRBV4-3 CASSPSSGSFYEQYF
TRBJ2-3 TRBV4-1 CASSQVPGQRHTDTQYF
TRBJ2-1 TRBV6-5 CASSSPGPNEQFF
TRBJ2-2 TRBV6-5 CAIGRNTGELFF
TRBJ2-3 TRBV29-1 CSVGDIPFTDTQYF
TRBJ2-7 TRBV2 CASRGSYYEQYF
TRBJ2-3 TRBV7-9 CASSPGRNPHTDTQYF
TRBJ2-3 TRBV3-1 CASSQEAGPPDTQYF
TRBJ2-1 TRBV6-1 CASSELRELGYNEQFF
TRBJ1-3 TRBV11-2 CASSLDRTAGNTIYF
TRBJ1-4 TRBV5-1 CASSLEAGPSRLFF
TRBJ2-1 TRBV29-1 CSVEVINAGNEQFF
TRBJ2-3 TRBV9 CASSASTSGTDTQYF
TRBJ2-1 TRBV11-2 CASSSWDRENEQFF
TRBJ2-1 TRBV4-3 CASSPGTGGFNEQFF
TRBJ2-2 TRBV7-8 CASEGTSGFPGELFF
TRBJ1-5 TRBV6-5 CASRLTGGNQPQHF
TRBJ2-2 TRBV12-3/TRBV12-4 CASWGTNTGELFF
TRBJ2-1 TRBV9 CASSGTEYNEQFF
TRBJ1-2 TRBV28 CASRAANYGYTF
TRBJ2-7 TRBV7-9 CASSLAPPDRNSYEQYF
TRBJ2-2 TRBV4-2 CASSQDGIRGHTGELFF
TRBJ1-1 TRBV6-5 CASSYLQLDRGTEAFF
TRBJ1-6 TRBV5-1 CASSPRDRVDSPLHF
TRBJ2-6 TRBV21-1 CASSKEVDPHSGANVLTF
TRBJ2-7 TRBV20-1 CSARDRDRGIYEQYF
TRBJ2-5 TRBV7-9 CASSLAGNQETQYF
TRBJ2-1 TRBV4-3 CASSQEGYNEQFF
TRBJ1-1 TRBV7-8 CASSQTPSFGAFF
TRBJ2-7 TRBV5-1 CASSLDGPRREQYF
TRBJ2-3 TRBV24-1 CATSDLATEKDTQYF
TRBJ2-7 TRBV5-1 CASSPRYEQYF
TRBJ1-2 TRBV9 CASSVGQAPNYGYTF
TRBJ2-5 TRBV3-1 CASSLGTARQETQYF
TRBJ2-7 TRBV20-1 CSARARGSLEQYF
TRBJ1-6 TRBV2 CAISLVWTSLGSYNSPLHF
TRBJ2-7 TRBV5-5 CASSLGGSALREQYF
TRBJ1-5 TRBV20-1 CSAAGTLNQPQHF
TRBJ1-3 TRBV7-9 CASRRETAVSGNTIYF
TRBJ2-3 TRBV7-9 CASSLGAASGSTDTQYF
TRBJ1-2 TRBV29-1 CSVRTGRAGYGYTF